This T cell receptor (beta chain) was recorded in a study of T cells in Graves' hyperthyroidism and ophthalmopathy. Authors of the study amplified TCR beta CDR3 regions from RNA transcripts. HTBI primers drove first-round RT-PCR of the TCR CDR3. TCRdb called the multiplex PCR reads again in MiXCR, with one record for every CDR3 protein. Among approximately 630,000 distinct CDR3 sequences listed, around 15% were seen once. Stable disease denoted Graves' hyperthyroidism without ophthalmopathy progression within 18 months. PBMCs were sourced from over 8.5 ml fresh peripheral blood. The sample holds many counts of this clonotype. Its specificity is not known. CDR3 length: 16 amino acids. The junction had 10 bases not matched to a gene; V was cut back by 5 bases and J by 4 bases. Per germline, CDR1 SEHNR and CDR2 FQNEAQ (reference sequence). Points from the study as a whole: A median around six months before onset, the model predicted ophthalmopathy.

This TCR derives from a woman aged 30 to 39 with Graves' hyperthyroidism. Sequenced: blood. The chain is built from TRBV7-9 and TRBJ2-3, with 9 nucleotides matching TRBD2. Written as DNA, the CDR3 is TGTGCCAGCAGCCCAACCTCGGGACTAGCCTCAGATACGCAGTATTTT. As protein: CASSPTSGLASDTQYF. Supplemented by reference TRBV7-9 and TRBJ2-3, the full variable domain reads DTGVSQNPRHKITKRGQNVTFRCDPISEHNRLYWYRQTLGQGPEFLTYFQNEAQLEKSRLLSDRFSAERPKGSFSTLEIQRTEQGDSAMYLCASSPTSGLASDTQYFGPGTRLTVL.